This entry describes one T cell receptor beta chain. Its recognized antigen is unknown. No base quality information exists; no much larger clone differs at one position. TCRbeta CDR3 regions were amplified from genomic DNA using the immunoSEQ Assay, a bias-controlled multiplex PCR. The paper's data handling went like this. The number of nucleated cells in each sample was estimated by amplification of reference gene primers within the assay. To quantify the absolute abundance of each unique TCRbeta CDR3 rearrangement, sequence reads were collapsed and filtered. Productive Simpson clonality was computed per sample as the square root of Simpson's diversity index over productive rearrangements. The clones in this table, taken by TCRdb from immuneACCESS, are in-frame only. Not every clone is retained; where verified, under half of the shortfall comes from an unresolved V gene, and the cause of the rest is unknown. The DNA gave D and trimming, while V, J and clone size come from that table. This sample has 250,000 or so clones in its table, and about 80% of those were observed once. The ten largest clones add up to approximately 3.6% of the sample.

V is cut by 5 bases and J by 6 bases, and the space between the germline ends is 11 bases. Including the terminal cysteine and phenylalanine, the CDR3 comprises 13 residues. Just the 39-base CDR3 DNA is kept, in frame starting at base 1. The germline V gene (reference sequence) gives CDR1 as LNHDA and CDR2 as SQIVND. This entry is derived from a study of blood T cell repertoires in COVID-19 (TCRdb year 2020). Regarding the study in general: Samples from collaborators originated in the United States, Italy and Spain and spanned both the acute and convalescent phases of COVID-19. The prospective study material was composed of cDNA or gDNA derived from T cells, B-cell-depleted T cells, or PBMCs. Subjects who had been exposed to COVID-19, were actively infected with it, or had recovered from it provided the deeply sampled blood TCRbeta repertoires that made up the dataset. A freely available public database, intended as a resource for researchers studying the immune response to SARS-CoV-2, is where the repertoires were released. The samples were drawn from the first 160 participants of the ongoing ImmuneRACE study and from more than 1,000 subjects provided by 6 global collaborators. Sample metadata almost always included a de-identified subject ID, COVID-19 status, age in years and sex. Where available, HLA class I and class II types were obtained from metadata supplied by the sample provider rather than from assay-based typing. The study at large found these results: The quantity of clinical and demographic metadata differed by source and by participant and was supplied without curation.

Enrolling through a virtual design, the prospective study's participants ranged in age from about 18 to 89 years and lived across roughly 23 United States geographic areas. In the prospective study, participants were assigned to cohorts based on the clinical history participants reported in a screening survey and a study questionnaire. ImmuneRACE Cohort 3 recovered participants were defined by two consecutive negative NP/OP PCR tests, healthcare professional clearance, or symptom resolution. In the prospective study, mobile phlebotomists collected whole blood, serum and a nasopharyngeal or oropharyngeal swab from each participant. Participants in the prospective study had the option to provide additional blood draws and questionnaires over a roughly two-month period. Before DNA extraction, blood samples from the prospective study were shipped at room temperature or frozen.

The specimen was PBMCs or T cells enriched from blood (not recorded which). This chain joins TRBV19 to TRBJ2-4, and possibly TRBD1, on 6 matching bases. The TCR originated in a man over 45 who had recovered from COVID-19. In nucleotide form, the sequence is TGTGCCAGTAGTGCAGGGGCCGGAAACATTCAGTACTTC. Its protein reads: CASSAGAGNIQYF.